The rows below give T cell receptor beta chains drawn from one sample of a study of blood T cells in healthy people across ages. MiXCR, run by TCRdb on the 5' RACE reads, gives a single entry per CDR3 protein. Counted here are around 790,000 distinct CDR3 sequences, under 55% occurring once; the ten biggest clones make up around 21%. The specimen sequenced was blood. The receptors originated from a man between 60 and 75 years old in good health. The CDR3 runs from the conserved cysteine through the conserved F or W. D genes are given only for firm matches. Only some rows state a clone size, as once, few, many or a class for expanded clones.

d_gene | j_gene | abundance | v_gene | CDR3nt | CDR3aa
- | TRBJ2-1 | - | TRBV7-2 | TGTGCCAGCAGCCCTACTCGGGCCAATGAGCAGTTCTTC | CASSPTRANEQFF
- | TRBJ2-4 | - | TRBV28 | TGTGCCAGCAGGACGGGACTGGTACAAAACATTCAGTACTTC | CASRTGLVQNIQYF
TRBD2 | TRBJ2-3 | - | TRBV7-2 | TGTGCCAGCAGTCAAAAACCCTTAGCGGGGGTTTCCTACACAGATACGCAGTATTTT | CASSQKPLAGVSYTDTQYF
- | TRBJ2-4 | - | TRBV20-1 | TGCAGTGCTAGACAGTCCATTCGGGTAGCCAAAAACATTCAGTACTTC | CSARQSIRVAKNIQYF
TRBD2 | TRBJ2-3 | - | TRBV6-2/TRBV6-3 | TGTGCCAGCAGCTACGGGACTAGCGGCACAGATACGCAGTATTTT | CASSYGTSGTDTQYF
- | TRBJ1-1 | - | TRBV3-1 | TGTGCCAGCAGCCAGAAGTTCGTGGGGGCGGCTAACACTGAAGCTTTCTTT | CASSQKFVGAANTEAFF
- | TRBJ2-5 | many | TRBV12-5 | TGTGCTAGTGGTCCCCTCGGGTTGGGCCAAGAGACCCAGTACTTC | CASGPLGLGQETQYF
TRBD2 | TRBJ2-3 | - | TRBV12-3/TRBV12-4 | TGTGCCAGCAGCATAGCGGGATCGGATACGCAGTATTTT | CASSIAGSDTQYF
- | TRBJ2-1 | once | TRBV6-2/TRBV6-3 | TGTGCCAGCAGTTACTCAAGTTTCCATGAGCAGTTCTTC | CASSYSSFHEQFF
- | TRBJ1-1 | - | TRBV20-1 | TGCAGTGCTAGAGATCGAGGGGTGGGCGACACTGAAGCTTTCTTT | CSARDRGVGDTEAFF
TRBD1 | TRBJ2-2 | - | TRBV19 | TGTGCCCCATTAGGGACAGGGGAATTCCCCGGGGAGCTGTTTTTT | CAPLGTGEFPGELFF
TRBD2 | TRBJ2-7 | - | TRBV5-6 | TGTGCCAGCAGCCCCGTCGGATGGGGGGGGGTATACGAGCAGTACTTC | CASSPVGWGGVYEQYF
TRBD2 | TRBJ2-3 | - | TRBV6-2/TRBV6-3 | TGTGCCAGCAGTTACTTCCTAGCGGGGGGTTCCCCTACTAGCACAGATACGCAGTATTTT | CASSYFLAGGSPTSTDTQYF
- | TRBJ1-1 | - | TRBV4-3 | TGCGCCAGCAGCCAATCTCCCCGGGGGCAGGGGAACACTGAAGCTTTCTTT | CASSQSPRGQGNTEAFF
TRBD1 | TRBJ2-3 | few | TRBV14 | TGTGCCAGCAGCCAAACAGGGGGATCGGGTACGCAGTATTTT | CASSQTGGSGTQYF
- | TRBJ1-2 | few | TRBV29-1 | TGCAGCGTTGAACTCCCTCCATATGGCTACACCTTC | CSVELPPYGYTF
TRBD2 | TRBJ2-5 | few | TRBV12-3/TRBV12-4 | TGTGCCAGCAGCCCAGCGGGGGTCCGAGAGACCCAGTACTTC | CASSPAGVRETQYF
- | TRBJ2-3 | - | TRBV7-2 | TGTGCCAGCAGACCGGGACAAGGAACTATGGATACGCAGTATTTT | CASRPGQGTMDTQYF
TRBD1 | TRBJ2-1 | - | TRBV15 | TGTGCCACCAGCAGATACCGGGACAGGGACGTTTTCGATGAGCAGTTCTTC | CATSRYRDRDVFDEQFF
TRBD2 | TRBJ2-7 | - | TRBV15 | TGTGCCACCAGCAGATCTTCATCGGTCTTTAGCGGGGGGGCCGGAGAGCAGTACTTC | CATSRSSSVFSGGAGEQYF
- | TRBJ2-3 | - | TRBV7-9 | TGTGCCAGCAGCCAGAACCTGGGCCTAGGAGATACGCAGTATTTT | CASSQNLGLGDTQYF
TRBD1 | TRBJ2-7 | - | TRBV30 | TGTGCCTGGAGGAGAACAGGGGAGAGCTCCTACGAGCAGTACTTC | CAWRRTGESSYEQYF
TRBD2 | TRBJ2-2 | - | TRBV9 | TGTGCCAGCAGCGTAGGGTTAGCGGGGGGCAAAGCGAACACCGGGGAGCTGTTTTTT | CASSVGLAGGKANTGELFF
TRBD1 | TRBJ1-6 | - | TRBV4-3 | TGCGCCAGCAGCCCAGGGACAGGGGGCAATTCACCCCTCCACTTT | CASSPGTGGNSPLHF
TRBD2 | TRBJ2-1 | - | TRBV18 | TGTGCCAGCACCGGGACTAGCGTCAATGTGCAGTTCTTC | CASTGTSVNVQFF
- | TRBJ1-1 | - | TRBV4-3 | TGCGCCAGCAGCCAAAGTGGTTACACTGAAGCTTTCTTT | CASSQSGYTEAFF
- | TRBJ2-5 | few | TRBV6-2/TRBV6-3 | TGTGCCAGCAGTCGGGGGCAGGTAGAAGGGGAGACCCAGTACTTC | CASSRGQVEGETQYF
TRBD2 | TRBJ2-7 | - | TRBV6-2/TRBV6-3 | TGTGCCAGCCGGAATCCGGGAGGGGGCTACGAGCAGTACTTC | CASRNPGGGYEQYF
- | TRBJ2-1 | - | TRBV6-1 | TGTGCCAGCAGTGCCCGGAGACAGGCCAATGAGCAGTTCTTC | CASSARRQANEQFF
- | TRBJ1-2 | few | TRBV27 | TGTGCCAGCAGTTTAAGTGGCACCTCTAACTATGGCTACACCTTC | CASSLSGTSNYGYTF
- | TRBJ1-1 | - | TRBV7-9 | TGTGCCAGCAGCTTAGCTCAGGGCATGAACACTGAAGCTTTCTTT | CASSLAQGMNTEAFF
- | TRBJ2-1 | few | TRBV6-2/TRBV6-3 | TGTGCCAGCAGTTACGGGACTCACAACTACAATGAGCAGTTCTTC | CASSYGTHNYNEQFF
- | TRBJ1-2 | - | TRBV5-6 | TGTGCCAGCAGCTTGGGTCCGAATGGCTACACCTTC | CASSLGPNGYTF
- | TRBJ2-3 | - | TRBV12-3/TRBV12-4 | TGTGCCAGCAGTTGCAGGGTGGCCGGAGATACGCAGTATTTT | CASSCRVAGDTQYF
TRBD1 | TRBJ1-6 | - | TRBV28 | TGTGCCAGCAGTTTAGCAGGGACAGTCAATTCACCCCTCCACTTT | CASSLAGTVNSPLHF
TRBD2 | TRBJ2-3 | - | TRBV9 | TGTGCCAGCACACTTTCTGCGCGGGGGAGTATAGATACGCAGTATTTT | CASTLSARGSIDTQYF
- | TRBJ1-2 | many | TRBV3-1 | TGTGCCAGCAGGCCCGCCGCAGACCGGGGTGATGGCTACACCTTC | CASRPAADRGDGYTF
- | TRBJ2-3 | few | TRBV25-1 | TGTGCCAGCAGTGAAACCAGGGTCGCGTCAGATACGCAGTATTTT | CASSETRVASDTQYF
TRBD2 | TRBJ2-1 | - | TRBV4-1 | TGCGCCAGCAGCCAGAGCGGGGCCAGGGACAATGAGCAGTTCTTC | CASSQSGARDNEQFF
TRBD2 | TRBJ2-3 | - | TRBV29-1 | TGCAGCGTTGCCCCGCGTGCGGGGGGGCAGTATTTT | CSVAPRAGGQYF
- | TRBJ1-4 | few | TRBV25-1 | TGTGCCAGCAGTGAATGGGGCCGAAAACTGTTTTTT | CASSEWGRKLFF
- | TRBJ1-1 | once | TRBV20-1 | TGCAGTGCTAGCCTCCCACGAGGTAACACTGAAGCTTTCTTT | CSASLPRGNTEAFF
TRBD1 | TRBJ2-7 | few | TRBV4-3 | TGCGCCAGCAGCCAAGTCCGGGACAGCCTCTACGAGCAGTACTTC | CASSQVRDSLYEQYF
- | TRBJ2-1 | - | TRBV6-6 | TGTGCCAGCGGCCAGATCGGTGCGACGAGCTCCTACAATGAGCAGTTCTTC | CASGQIGATSSYNEQFF
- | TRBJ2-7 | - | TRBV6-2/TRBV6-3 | TGTGCCAGCAGTCGACCATACTGGGACGAGCAGTACTTC | CASSRPYWDEQYF
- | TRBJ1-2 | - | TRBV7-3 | TGTGCCAGCAGCCCAATGGGAGGGAGCTATGGCTACACCTTC | CASSPMGGSYGYTF
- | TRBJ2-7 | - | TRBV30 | TGTGCCTGGAGTGAGACCCCTCGCGAGCAGTACTTC | CAWSETPREQYF
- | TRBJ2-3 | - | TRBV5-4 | TGTGCCAGCAGCTTGGAACTAGCTAGCTCCTGGGATACGCAGTATTTT | CASSLELASSWDTQYF
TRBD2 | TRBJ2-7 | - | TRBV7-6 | TGTGCCAGCAGCTTAGCGACTAGCGGCGCTTACAGTAACTACGAGCAGTACTTC | CASSLATSGAYSNYEQYF
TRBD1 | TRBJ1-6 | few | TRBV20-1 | TGCAGTGCTATTGACAGGGTCAGTTATAATTCACCCCTCCACTTT | CSAIDRVSYNSPLHF
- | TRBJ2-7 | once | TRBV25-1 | TGTGCCAGCAGTGAGCCTACTGGGAGCTCCTACGAGCAGTACTTC | CASSEPTGSSYEQYF
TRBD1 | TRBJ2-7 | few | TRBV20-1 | TGCAGTGCTAGATACAGGGGGCGAGAGCAGTACTTC | CSARYRGREQYF
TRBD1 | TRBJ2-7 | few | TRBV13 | TGTGCCAGCAGCTTACGGGACAGGGGGCTACCCGAGCAGTACTTC | CASSLRDRGLPEQYF
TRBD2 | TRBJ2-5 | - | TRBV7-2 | TGTGCCAGCAGGGAGGGACTACTCCAAGAGACCCAGTACTTC | CASREGLLQETQYF
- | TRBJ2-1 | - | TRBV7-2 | TGTGCCAGCACCCGTCAGCAGGGGCAGAATGAGCAGTTCTTC | CASTRQQGQNEQFF
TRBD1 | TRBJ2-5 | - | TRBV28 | TGTGCCAGCAGTCCCTTGGGACAGGGGATAGAGACCCAGTACTTC | CASSPLGQGIETQYF
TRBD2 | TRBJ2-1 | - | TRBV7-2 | TGTGCCAGCAGCTTAGTAGCGGGGGGGCCAGGAGAGCAGTTCTTC | CASSLVAGGPGEQFF
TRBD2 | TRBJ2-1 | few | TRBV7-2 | TGTGCCAGCAGCTTAGGTCGGGGTGGGGCGGGGGGCGGTAATGAGCAGTTCTTC | CASSLGRGGAGGGNEQFF
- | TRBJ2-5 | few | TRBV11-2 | TGTGCCAGCAGCTTCCGTCCGGCCCGGGAGACCCAGTACTTC | CASSFRPARETQYF
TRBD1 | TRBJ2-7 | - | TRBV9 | TGTGCCAGCAGCGTAGCGGGGACAGCTTTAGGCTACGAGCAGTACTTC | CASSVAGTALGYEQYF